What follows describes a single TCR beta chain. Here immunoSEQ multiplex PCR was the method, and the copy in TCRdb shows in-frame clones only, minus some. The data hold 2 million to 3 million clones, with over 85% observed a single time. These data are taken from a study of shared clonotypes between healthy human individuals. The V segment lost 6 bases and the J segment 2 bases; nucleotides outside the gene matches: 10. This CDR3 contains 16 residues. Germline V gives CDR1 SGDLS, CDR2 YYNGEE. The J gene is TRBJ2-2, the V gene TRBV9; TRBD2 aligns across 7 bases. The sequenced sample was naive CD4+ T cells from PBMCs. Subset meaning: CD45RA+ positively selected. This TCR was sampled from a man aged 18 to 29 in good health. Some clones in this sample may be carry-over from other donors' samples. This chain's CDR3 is CASTRRASGNTGELFF. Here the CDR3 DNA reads TGTGCCAGCACCCGGAGGGCTAGCGGTAACACCGGGGAGCTGTTTTTT.